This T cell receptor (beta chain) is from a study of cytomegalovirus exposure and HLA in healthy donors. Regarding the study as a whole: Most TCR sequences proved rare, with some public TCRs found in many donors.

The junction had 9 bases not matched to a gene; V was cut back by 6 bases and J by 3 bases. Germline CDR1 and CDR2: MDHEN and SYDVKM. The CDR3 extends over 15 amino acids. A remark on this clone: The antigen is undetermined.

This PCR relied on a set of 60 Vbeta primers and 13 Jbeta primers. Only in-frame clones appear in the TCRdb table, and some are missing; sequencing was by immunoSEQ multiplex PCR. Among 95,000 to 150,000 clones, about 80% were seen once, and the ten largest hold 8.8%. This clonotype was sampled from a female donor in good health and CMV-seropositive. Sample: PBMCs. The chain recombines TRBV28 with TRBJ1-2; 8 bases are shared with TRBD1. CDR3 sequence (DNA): TGTGCCAGCAGACACTCGGGGACAGGCCACTATGGCTACACCTTC. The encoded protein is CASRHSGTGHYGYTF.